A selection of T cell receptor beta chains follows, all from one sample in a study of shared clonotypes between healthy human individuals. Profiling relied on immunoSEQ multiplex PCR, and the TCRdb table lists in-frame clones only, not all of them. The sample has some 1,100,000 clones; more than 75% are singletons. The material sequenced was memory CD4+ T cells from PBMCs. All receptors come from a man in his late teens or twenties in good health. Some clones in this sample may be carry-over from other donors' samples. Both conserved end residues are part of each CDR3. The D gene is left open where the match is weak. For some rows the clone size is stated as once, few or many, or as a class when expanded; others skip it.

V gene: TRBV18
D gene: TRBD1
clone size: -
J gene: TRBJ2-5
CDR3 length: 16
CDR3 DNA: TGTGCCAGCTCACCCCCCGGGACAGGGCTACAAGAGACCCAGTACTTC
CDR3 protein: CASSPPGTGLQETQYF

V gene: TRBV7-9
D gene: -
clone size: -
J gene: TRBJ2-7
CDR3 length: 11
CDR3 DNA: TGTGCCAGCAGCTTCCACTACGAGCAGTACTTC
CDR3 protein: CASSFHYEQYF

V gene: TRBV5-1
D gene: TRBD2
clone size: -
J gene: TRBJ2-2
CDR3 length: 15
CDR3 DNA: TGCGCCAGCAGCTTGCGGGAGGGTGAAACCGGGGAGCTGTTTTTT
CDR3 protein: CASSLREGETGELFF

V gene: TRBV11-3
D gene: TRBD1
clone size: -
J gene: TRBJ2-2
CDR3 length: 13
CDR3 DNA: TGTGCCAGCAGCCGACAGGGCGGCGGGGAGCTGTTTTTT
CDR3 protein: CASSRQGGGELFF

V gene: TRBV11-2
D gene: -
clone size: few
J gene: TRBJ2-2
CDR3 length: 13
CDR3 DNA: TGTGCCAGCAGCTTAATCCAAGCCGGGGAGCTGTTTTTT
CDR3 protein: CASSLIQAGELFF

V gene: TRBV27
D gene: -
clone size: -
J gene: TRBJ1-5
CDR3 length: 13
CDR3 DNA: TGTGCCAGCAGTTTTTCGAGGGACGCGCCCCAGCATTTT
CDR3 protein: CASSFSRDAPQHF

V gene: TRBV28
D gene: -
clone size: -
J gene: TRBJ1-1
CDR3 length: 15
CDR3 DNA: TGTGCCAGCAGTTTATGGCATACTCCGAACACTGAAGCTTTCTTT
CDR3 protein: CASSLWHTPNTEAFF

V gene: TRBV4-3
D gene: -
clone size: once
J gene: TRBJ2-7
CDR3 length: 18
CDR3 DNA: TGCGCCAGCAGCCAAGATTTAACAGTGATCGGTGTGCCCTACGAGCAGTACTTC
CDR3 protein: CASSQDLTVIGVPYEQYF

V gene: TRBV18
D gene: -
clone size: -
J gene: TRBJ1-2
CDR3 length: 12
CDR3 DNA: TGTGCCAGCTCACCACTTGGTTATGGCTACACCTTC
CDR3 protein: CASSPLGYGYTF

V gene: TRBV7-8
D gene: TRBD1
clone size: -
J gene: TRBJ2-1
CDR3 length: 12
CDR3 DNA: TGTGCCAGCAGCCGCAAACAGGGGAGGCAGTTCTTC
CDR3 protein: CASSRKQGRQFF

V gene: TRBV5-1
D gene: TRBD2
clone size: few
J gene: TRBJ2-3
CDR3 length: 18
CDR3 DNA: TGCGCCAGCAGCTTGGCCGCGTCGGCTAGCGGTATCACAGATACGCAGTATTTT
CDR3 protein: CASSLAASASGITDTQYF